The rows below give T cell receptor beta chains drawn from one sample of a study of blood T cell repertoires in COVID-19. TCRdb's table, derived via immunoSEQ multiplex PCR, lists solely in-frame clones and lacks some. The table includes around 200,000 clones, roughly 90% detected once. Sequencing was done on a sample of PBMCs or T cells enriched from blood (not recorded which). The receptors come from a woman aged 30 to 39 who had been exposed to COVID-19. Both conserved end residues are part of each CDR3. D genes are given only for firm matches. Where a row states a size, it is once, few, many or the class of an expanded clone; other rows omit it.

CDR3 DNA: TGTGCCAGCAGTTGGCAGGCCACTAACTATGGCTACACCTTC
CDR3 protein: CASSWQATNYGYTF
D gene: -
J gene: TRBJ1-2
CDR3 length: 14
clone size: -
V gene: TRBV2

CDR3 DNA: TGTGCCTGGGCTCACCTACAGGGACACTATGGCTACACCTTC
CDR3 protein: CAWAHLQGHYGYTF
D gene: -
J gene: TRBJ1-2
CDR3 length: 14
clone size: -
V gene: TRBV30

CDR3 DNA: TGTGCCAGCAGCTCGCCCCCGTTAAAGGGGTCCACAGATACGCAGTATTTT
CDR3 protein: CASSSPPLKGSTDTQYF
D gene: -
J gene: TRBJ2-3
CDR3 length: 17
clone size: once
V gene: TRBV7-9

CDR3 DNA: TGTGCCAGCTCAGTACAGTCGGCCTACGAGCAGTACTTC
CDR3 protein: CASSVQSAYEQYF
D gene: -
J gene: TRBJ2-7
CDR3 length: 13
clone size: -
V gene: TRBV18

CDR3 DNA: TGCGCCAGCAGCCAAGAACCCTACCAAGGACTAGCGGTGTCTAGCACAGATACGCAGTATTTT
CDR3 protein: CASSQEPYQGLAVSSTDTQYF
D gene: TRBD2
J gene: TRBJ2-3
CDR3 length: 21
clone size: -
V gene: TRBV4-1

CDR3 DNA: TGTGCCACCGGGGCTCGTACAGGGGGCATGACTAATGAAAAACTGTTTTTT
CDR3 protein: CATGARTGGMTNEKLFF
D gene: TRBD1
J gene: TRBJ1-4
CDR3 length: 17
clone size: -
V gene: TRBV25-1

CDR3 DNA: TGTGCCAGCACCCCACCGGGACAGGACTACGAGCAGTACTTC
CDR3 protein: CASTPPGQDYEQYF
D gene: TRBD1
J gene: TRBJ2-7
CDR3 length: 14
clone size: many
V gene: TRBV11-2

CDR3 DNA: TGTGTCGTCGGGGGGCAAGGAGGCTACACCTTC
CDR3 protein: CVVGGQGGYTF
D gene: -
J gene: TRBJ1-2
CDR3 length: 11
clone size: many
V gene: TRBV6-5

CDR3 DNA: TGCGCCAGCAGCTTGGCATCGGGACTAGCAGAGACCCAGTACTTC
CDR3 protein: CASSLASGLAETQYF
D gene: TRBD2
J gene: TRBJ2-5
CDR3 length: 15
clone size: -
V gene: TRBV5-1

CDR3 DNA: TGTGCCAGCAGCTCACCGGGACAGGGTCCCGACTCTGGAAACACCATATATTTT
CDR3 protein: CASSSPGQGPDSGNTIYF
D gene: TRBD1
J gene: TRBJ1-3
CDR3 length: 18
clone size: -
V gene: TRBV9

CDR3 DNA: TGTGCCAGCAGCTTAGTACAGGGAGATTCACCCCTCCACTTT
CDR3 protein: CASSLVQGDSPLHF
D gene: -
J gene: TRBJ1-6
CDR3 length: 14
clone size: -
V gene: TRBV11-3

CDR3 DNA: TGTGCCTGGGCCGGGACAGGGAGCGAGCAGTACTTC
CDR3 protein: CAWAGTGSEQYF
D gene: TRBD1
J gene: TRBJ2-7
CDR3 length: 12
clone size: -
V gene: TRBV30

CDR3 DNA: TGCGCCAGCAGCTTGGGGGACAGGAACACTGAAGCTTTCTTT
CDR3 protein: CASSLGDRNTEAFF
D gene: TRBD1
J gene: TRBJ1-1
CDR3 length: 14
clone size: -
V gene: TRBV5-1

CDR3 DNA: TGTGCCAGCAGTGAAAGTGGCGACGGGGGTACGCAGTATTTT
CDR3 protein: CASSESGDGGTQYF
D gene: -
J gene: TRBJ2-3
CDR3 length: 14
clone size: -
V gene: TRBV2

CDR3 DNA: TGTGCCAGCAGTGAAGCGCTTCGGGGGGCGAATGGCTACACCTTC
CDR3 protein: CASSEALRGANGYTF
D gene: -
J gene: TRBJ1-2
CDR3 length: 15
clone size: -
V gene: TRBV6-1

CDR3 DNA: TGTGCCAGCAGCCAAGGACAGGGGTTTGGCTATGGCTACACCTTC
CDR3 protein: CASSQGQGFGYGYTF
D gene: TRBD1
J gene: TRBJ1-2
CDR3 length: 15
clone size: -
V gene: TRBV3-1/TRBV3-2

CDR3 DNA: TGTGCCAGCAGTTCTCCAGGCCAAATTGTCGATAATTCACCCCTCCACTTT
CDR3 protein: CASSSPGQIVDNSPLHF
D gene: -
J gene: TRBJ1-6
CDR3 length: 17
clone size: -
V gene: TRBV28

CDR3 DNA: TGTGCCAGCAGACAAATCTCTGGAAACACCATATATTTT
CDR3 protein: CASRQISGNTIYF
D gene: -
J gene: TRBJ1-3
CDR3 length: 13
clone size: -
V gene: TRBV6-5

CDR3 DNA: TGTGCCAGCAGCAGGACAGGGGGCGGCGAGCAGTACTTC
CDR3 protein: CASSRTGGGEQYF
D gene: TRBD1
J gene: TRBJ2-7
CDR3 length: 13
clone size: -
V gene: TRBV27